This TCR beta chain is drawn from a study of metastatic and nonmetastatic thyroid tumors. About the study: Comparison of repertoires was carried out across blood and tumor or nodule tissue from malignant and benign thyroid patients.

All patients reached thyroid surgery having received no treatment beforehand. Germline assignment: CDR1 KGHSH and CDR2 LQKENI. V was clipped by 6 bases and J by 5 bases; unmatched bases: 14. There are 16 residues in the CDR3. This clone was detected many times. The target antigen is unknown. Study-level findings and limits: For both blood and tumor, malignant thyroid tumors reportedly showed significantly higher TCR beta diversity than benign nodules did.

Authors' processing steps: CDR3 differences across clinicopathological groups were used to build a distant-metastasis classifier for papillary thyroid cancer. TCRdb used MiXCR to call clones anew from the PCR reads. The V and J calls reflect TCRdb's pipeline rather than the authors' work. Here the sample spans some 28,000 clones, under 20% being singletons. Sample: blood. The chain employs TRBV18 and TRBJ1-1; 8 bases fit TRBD1. The origin of this receptor is a female donor with papillary thyroid cancer or a benign thyroid nodule (not recorded which). Some clones in this sample may be carry-over from other donors' samples. In DNA, the CDR3 is TGTGCCAGCTCGCCGACGACGACAGGGGTGGGGACTGAAGCTTTCTTT. Translating gives CASSPTTTGVGTEAFF.